This T cell receptor (beta chain) originates from a study of shared clonotypes between healthy human individuals (dated by TCRdb to the early 2020s). With respect to the entire study: A couple of women and three men aged 18 to 49 years were included in the cohort. Each donor's leukapheresis produced roughly between about 0.8 and 10 billion PBMCs. To estimate repertoire size and how much clonotype sharing occurs between individuals, the study deeply sequenced the blood TCR repertoires of about five healthy adults. To increase sequencing depth and limit assay-specific biases, TCR repertoire library preparation and sequencing were carried out by different laboratories using diverse techniques. For each donor, three plates each were used for CD4 naive and CD4 memory, two plates were used for CD8 naive, and one plate was used for CD8 memory.

Using the deep immunoSEQ assay, multiplex PCR amplified TCR CDR3 regions from genomic DNA. Extracted genomic DNA from each cell subset was distributed evenly across all wells of several immunoSEQ 96-well plates, and each plate was treated as a replicate. For sorted subsets, each replicate PCR was loaded with around 200 ng genomic DNA, equivalent to 30,000 or so T cell genomes. Purified libraries were quantified with a Qubit 3.0 fluorometer, sized on a Bioanalyzer 2100, and re-quantified with the KAPA Library Quantification kit. Each immunoSEQ 96-well plate was sequenced on its own single-read 150-cycle Illumina NextSeq 550 flow cell. From the authors' description of their analysis: Because the immunoSEQ output held only junctional sequences and lacked quality scores, the filtering could not match the filtering applied to full-length reads. Sequences were annotated with PyIR, a Python wrapper for IgBLAST v1.9, and V/J genes and CDR3 were assigned using IMGT germline references. Reads with weak V/J assignments (E-value above 1e-6), missing CDR3, stop codons, out-of-frame junctions, or ambiguous translated residues were removed. A V3J clonotype was defined by an identical inferred V gene, J gene, and CDR3 amino acid sequence. To compute the percentage overlap between repertoires, the number of shared unique clonotypes was divided by the size of the smaller repertoire. RTK rarefaction, the Chao1 estimator, and Recon v2.1 estimates of unobserved clonotypes were used to assess repertoire richness. Generation probabilities for all TCRbeta clonotypes obtained by the gDNA method from a few donors were computed using OLGA. As stored in TCRdb, this immuneACCESS dataset retains in-frame rearrangements with V and J assigned. A fraction of the clones does not appear; measured against another copy, unresolved V genes explain less than half of the discrepancy, and the remainder lacks a known reason. V, J and clone size reflect that table, while D and trimming were determined from the DNA. The table for this sample lists 2 million to 2.5 million clones; approximately 96% of them were counted only once. Around 0.13% of the sample is taken by the ten largest.

Looking up the germline V gene yields CDR1 SQVTM and CDR2 ANQGSEA. The CDR3 measures 15 amino acids from cysteine to phenylalanine. CDR3 DNA only is kept here, 45 bases in frame from base 1. The junction shows trimming of 5 bases on V and 4 bases on J, and the gene matches do not reach 11 bases of it. Overall study results and their limits: Based on pairwise subsampling, the degree of clonotype sharing among donors was expected to be affected by sequencing depth. Only blood was sampled, and tissue TCR repertoires likely differ from those in blood. About 5% of naive CD4, around 3.6% of naive CD8, about 2.1% of memory CD4, and roughly 0.4% of memory CD8 clonotypes were shared across several donors. Because the study included a small number of donors, the genetic and exposure-history diversity represented was limited. Higher generation probabilities were observed for clonotypes shared by all four sorted-subset donors than for non-shared clonotypes. Larger estimated clonotype richness was generally found for naive subsets than for memory subsets. Incomplete sequencing was indicated by rarefaction of sorted-subset datasets, despite the large sequencing depth.

Comment on this clone: The antigen this receptor binds is unknown. The record has no base qualities; no much larger clone is one base away.

The donors were healthy, HIV-negative adults who had no recently reported acute infections or vaccinations. Every donor was a Caucasian adult residing in Nashville, Tennessee, USA. CD4+ T cells were enriched through magnetic negative selection, after which naive cells were positively selected on CD45RA and the remaining negative fraction served as the memory subset. Blood was obtained by leukapheresis, after which PBMCs were separated by Ficoll-Histopaque density gradient centrifugation and cryopreserved in liquid nitrogen vapor phase. Analytical flow cytometry was used to check the purity and quantity of every magnetically sorted T cell population. Each sorted fraction had its genomic DNA isolated and then quantified by UV absorbance on a Nanodrop 2000c.

The sequence is built from TRBV29-1 and TRBJ2-5; 9 nucleotides in the junction match TRBD1. Source material: naive CD4+ T cells sorted from blood. The sample's cell subset or site label is to be understood as: CD45RA+ positively selected. This clonotype originated in a man younger than 35 in good health. The DNA sequence reads TGCAGCGTTTTCAGAACCGGGACAGGGAGAGAGACCCAGTACTTC. Translated, it gives CSVFRTGTGRETQYF.